The 4 T cell receptor beta chains presented below share a single source sample, sequenced in a study of blood T cell repertoires in COVID-19. Measured with immunoSEQ multiplex PCR; TCRdb has only the in-frame clones, and not every one. The sample holds some 380,000 clones, around 87% seen once. The sample comprised PBMCs or T cells enriched from blood (not recorded which). Receptors were obtained from a man aged 30 to 45 who had recovered from COVID-19.

In its sample, this clone was seen a few times. This chain joins TRBV5-6 and TRBJ2-7; 8 bases line up with TRBD1. Per germline, CDR1 SGHDT and CDR2 YYEEEE. The ends lost 4 bases at V and 5 bases at J; junction bases unmatched: 8. CDR3 length: 14 amino acids. The CDR3 here is CASSLVGTGNEQYF. The CDR3 bases are TGTGCCAGCAGCCTGGTAGGGACAGGAAACGAGCAGTACTTC.

In its sample, this clone was seen a few times. The J gene is TRBJ1-6, the V gene TRBV18; perhaps TRBD1 as D (5 bases). CDR3 size: 18 residues. V lost 4 bases to trimming and J lost 0 bases, with 16 bases between them. CDR1 and CDR2 (germline): KGHSH, LQKENI. The CDR3 coding sequence is TGTGCCAGCTCACTCGGAGGGACGCAGGACTCCTATAATTCACCCCTCCACTTT. It specifies CASSLGGTQDSYNSPLHF.

In this sample, this clone turned up once. The chain recombines TRBV19 with TRBJ1-2, with 7 bases aligning to TRBD1. Germline loops: CDR1 LNHDA, CDR2 SQIVND (reference sequence). The CDR3 is 15 amino acids. V dropped 4 bases and J dropped 4; count of bases not matched to a gene: 9. The CDR3 region is CASSSPGTAFYGYTF. CDR3 nucleotides: TGTGCCAGTAGTAGCCCGGGGACAGCGTTCTATGGCTACACCTTC. Supplemented by reference TRBV19 and TRBJ1-2, the full variable domain reads DGGITQSPKYLFRKEGQNVTLSCEQNLNHDAMYWYRQDPGQGLRLIYYSQIVNDFQKGDIAEGYSVSREKKESFPLTVTSAQKNPTAFYLCASSSPGTAFYGYTFGSGTRLTVV.

This chain connects TRBV28 to TRBJ1-1, with 8 bases matching TRBD1. V trimming: 6 bases; J trimming: 4 bases; junction bases outside the gene matches: 4. Per germline, CDR1 MDHEN and CDR2 SYDVKM. This CDR3 comprises 13 residues. This CDR3 is CASSSTGGTEAFF. The CDR3 coding sequence is TGTGCCAGCAGCTCCACAGGGGGCACTGAAGCTTTCTTT.